The 27 T cell receptor beta chains below all came from one sample that was sequenced in a study of control samples from healthy donors and cancer patients. Data came from immunoSEQ multiplex PCR; TCRdb stores just in-frame clones and leaves some out. The table shows about 59,000 clones, with over 75% occurring only once. Specimen: PBMCs. All receptors derive from a woman aged 55-69 years with lung cancer.

This clone was seen more than once but under ten times. This rearrangement joins TRBV2 to TRBJ2-6; weak D call: TRBD1 (5 bases). The CDR3 runs 14 residues. V was pared by 6 bases and J by 0 bases, with 6 bases between. In germline, CDR1 is SNHLY, CDR2 FYNNEI. The CDR3 region is CASRDSSGANVLTF. As DNA, the CDR3 is TGTGCCAGCAGAGACAGCTCTGGGGCCAACGTCCTGACTTTC.

The rearrangement uses TRBV5-1 and TRBJ1-2, with D tentatively TRBD1 (5 bases). This CDR3 has 13 residues. Trimming cost V 6 bases and J 6 bases, with 15 bases left between them. Germline V lookup: CDR1 SGHRS, CDR2 YFSETQ. CDR3 coding DNA: TGCGCCAGCAAGGAAGGGCAGGGCGATGGCTACACCTTC. Amino acid sequence: CASKEGQGDGYTF.

The V gene is TRBV5-6, the J gene TRBJ1-1; no reliable D call. The ends were cut back, 4 bases at V and 4 bases at J, with 14 bases in the middle. Germline V gene lookup returns CDR1 SGHDT and CDR2 YYEEEE. The CDR3 length is 14 residues. CDR3 coding DNA: TGTGCCAGCAGCGCCGGACCCGGCGCCACTGAAGCTTTCTTT. It specifies CASSAGPGATEAFF.

This chain uses TRBV5-4 with TRBJ2-3, with D possibly TRBD1 on 6 matching bases. The V and J ends lost 2 bases and 1 base respectively, with 11 bases between them. The CDR3 loop spans 15 amino acids. Germline lookup yields CDR1 SGHNT and CDR2 YYREEE (reference sequence). The CDR3 loop reads CASSFEAGGTDTQYF. The DNA for the CDR3 is TGTGCCAGCAGCTTTGAGGCAGGGGGCACAGATACGCAGTATTTT.

V and J are TRBV5-1 and TRBJ1-2; TRBD1 is a possible D gene (6 bases). Trimming shortened V by 3 bases and J by 7 bases, and 16 bases separated the two germline ends. Germline assignment: CDR1 SGHRS and CDR2 YFSETQ. The CDR3 is 14 residues long. CDR3 coding DNA: TGCGCCAGCAGCTCCCAGGCAGGGGCGGGTGGCTACACCTTC. It yields the protein CASSSQAGAGGYTF.

The V and J genes are TRBV5-4 and TRBJ2-1, with D perhaps TRBD2 (6 bases). V dropped 4 bases and J dropped 2 bases, with 16 bases sitting between them. The CDR3 has 16 residues. In germline, CDR1 is SGHNT, CDR2 YYREEE (reference sequence). The CDR3 DNA reads TGTGCCAGCAGCCCTGGAGGGATGGGCCCCTACAATGAGCAGTTCTTC. Protein: CASSPGGMGPYNEQFF.

The gene calls are TRBV27 and TRBJ1-6; 7 nucleotides match TRBD1. The length of the CDR3 is 13 residues. After removal of 8 bases from V and 9 bases from J, the junction contained 7 bases not matched to a gene. CDR1 is MNHEY and CDR2 is SMNVEV in the germline V gene (reference sequence). CDR3 sequence reads: CASGEGASSPLHF. DNA of the CDR3: TGTGCCAGCGGGGAGGGGGCGAGTTCACCCCTCCACTTT.

Here the CDR3 DNA reads TGTGCCAGCAGCTGGGGAGGGGGAGCCGATCAGCCCCAGCATTTT. As protein: CASSWGGGADQPQHF. The chain employs TRBV5-5 and TRBJ1-5; perhaps TRBD1 as D (6 bases). Germline V lookup: CDR1 SGHKS, CDR2 YYEKEE (reference sequence). The V and J ends lost 3 bases and 5 bases respectively, with 15 bases between them. This CDR3 has 15 amino acids. Based on the CDR3 plus reference TRBV5-5 and TRBJ1-5, the full variable domain is DAGVTQSPTHLIKTRGQQVTLRCSPISGHKSVSWYQQVLGQGPQFIFQYYEKEERGRGNFPDRFSARQFPNYSSELNVNALLLGDSALYLCASSWGGGADQPQHFGDGTRLSIL.

CDR3 protein: CASQSGTGSYNEQFF. CDR3 bases: TGCGCCAGCCAATCCGGGACAGGCTCCTACAATGAGCAGTTCTTC. V and J are TRBV5-1 and TRBJ2-1; 8 bases are shared with TRBD1. V shed 7 bases, J shed 0 bases, and the junction held 6 bases outside the gene matches. This CDR3 comprises 15 residues. Germline V gene sequence: CDR1 SGHRS, CDR2 YFSETQ.

In its sample, this clone was seen once. The chain combines TRBV5-4 with TRBJ1-4; tentative D call: TRBD1 (5 bases). Germline V gives CDR1 SGHNT, CDR2 YYREEE (reference sequence). Trimming left V 1 base short and J 5 bases short, with 9 bases between. This CDR3 is 14 amino acids long. The CDR3 loop reads CASSLTGKNEKLFF. The CDR3 DNA sequence: TGTGCCAGCAGCTTGACAGGAAAGAATGAAAAACTGTTTTTT.

The sample holds a few counts of this clone. The chain carries TRBV5-1 and TRBJ2-3, with a possible D match to TRBD1 (5 bases). The CDR3 consists of 17 residues. The V end was cut by 0 bases, the J end by 0 bases, with 14 bases between. The germline CDR1 and CDR2 sequences are SGHRS and YFSETQ. The CDR3 loop reads CASSLGSTAQSTDTQYF. CDR3 in DNA: TGCGCCAGCAGCTTGGGCTCGACAGCCCAAAGCACAGATACGCAGTATTTT.

The chain couples TRBV18 to TRBJ1-1; 7 positions match TRBD1. The germline V gene encodes CDR1 KGHSH and CDR2 LQKENI. The CDR3 consists of 16 residues. The V and J ends lost 2 bases and 1 base, in that order; junction bases with no gene match: 7. CDR3 sequence: CASSPNVRQGNTEAFF. Here the CDR3 DNA reads TGTGCCAGCTCACCAAACGTGCGACAGGGGAACACTGAAGCTTTCTTT.

V is TRBV5-1 and J is TRBJ1-2; perhaps TRBD1 as D (5 bases). Germline CDR1 and CDR2: SGHRS and YFSETQ. Trimming stripped 4 bases from V and 3 bases from J, with 13 bases between. The CDR3 sequence is 14 residues long. The CDR3 DNA reads TGCGCCAGCAGCCAGGGCGGAGGTCACTATGGCTACACCTTC. As protein: CASSQGGGHYGYTF.

This clone was recorded a few times. The rearrangement uses TRBV9 and TRBJ2-3; 7 bases match TRBD1. Germline V gives CDR1 SGDLS, CDR2 YYNGEE. The V gene end was trimmed by 4 bases and the J gene end by 0 bases; junction bases not matched to a gene: 5. This CDR3 is built from 15 residues. The CDR3 DNA is TGTGCCAGCAGCTCCGGGACAGTTAGCACAGATACGCAGTATTTT. Its protein is CASSSGTVSTDTQYF.

The genes are TRBV19 and TRBJ1-2; D call uncertain. Germline V gene sequence: CDR1 LNHDA, CDR2 SQIVND (reference sequence). The CDR3 is made up of 13 amino acids. V shed 5 bases and J shed 6 bases, with 13 bases lying between them. The CDR3 spells CASSAQVSHGYTF. The CDR3 DNA reads as TGTGCCAGTAGTGCCCAGGTCTCTCATGGCTACACCTTC.

DNA for the CDR3: TGTGCCAGCAGCCAAGCAAGCGGGGGGGCTGGGGAGACCCAGTACTTC. Amino acid sequence: CASSQASGGAGETQYF. J is TRBJ2-5 and V is TRBV3-1 (or the pseudogene TRBV3-2); 10 bases agree with TRBD2. V gave up 1 base and J gave up 5 bases; unmatched junction bases: 7. This CDR3 contains 16 residues. Germline V lookup: CDR1 LGHDT, CDR2 YNNKEL (reference sequence).

This clone appeared once. V is TRBV6-1 and J is TRBJ1-2; no clear D. The CDR3 runs to 14 residues. Between the trimmed V and J ends, which lost 2 bases and 4 bases, there was a span of 11 bases. Germline V gene data show CDR1 as MNHNS and CDR2 as SASEGT. The CDR3 region is CASSEKAISYGYTF. The DNA for the CDR3 is TGTGCCAGCAGTGAAAAGGCAATTTCCTATGGCTACACCTTC.

This clone was recorded once. The chain couples TRBV3-1 (or the pseudogene TRBV3-2) to TRBJ2-7; 8 positions agree with TRBD1. The V gene's germline CDR1 is LGHDT and CDR2 YNNKEL (reference sequence). The V and J ends lost 4 bases and 6 bases, in that order; junction bases with no gene match: 14. The CDR3 totals 16 residues. This CDR3 reads CASSLSSGTGSSEQYF. CDR3 nucleotides: TGTGCCAGCAGCCTTAGCTCTGGGACAGGAAGTAGCGAGCAGTACTTC.

The chain recombines TRBV5-4 with TRBJ1-2, with D unresolved. The CDR3 consists of 16 residues. In germline, CDR1 is SGHNT, CDR2 YYREEE (reference sequence). V shed 4 bases and J shed 4 bases, with 20 bases lying between them. DNA for the CDR3: TGTGCCAGCAGCCCGTCGCGGGCCCTCCAACTCTATGGCTACACCTTC. Residues: CASSPSRALQLYGYTF.

This chain joins TRBV3-1 (or the pseudogene TRBV3-2) and TRBJ2-3; D unresolved. The CDR3 is 11 residues long. Per the germline V gene, CDR1 is LGHDT and CDR2 is YNNKEL (reference sequence). Between the trimmed V and J ends, which lost 6 bases and 7 bases, there was a span of 8 bases. CDR3 sequence: CASRGLNTQYF. CDR3 sequence (DNA): TGTGCCAGCAGAGGCCTGAATACGCAGTATTTT.

The chain carries TRBV9 and TRBJ1-4; weak D call: TRBD1 (5 bases). Germline CDR1 SGDLS, CDR2 YYNGEE. This CDR3 contains 14 residues. V lost 6 bases, J lost 7 bases, and 16 bases lay in between. CDR3 sequence reads: CASTPGTVGEKLFF. CDR3 nucleotides: TGTGCCAGCACCCCGGGGACCGTCGGTGAAAAACTGTTTTTT. Full variable domain (outside the CDR3, taken from reference TRBV9 and TRBJ1-4): DSGVTQTPKHLITATGQRVTLRCSPRSGDLSVYWYQQSLDQGLQFLIQYYNGEERAKGNILERFSAQQFPDLHSELNLSSLELGDSALYFCASTPGTVGEKLFFGSGTQLSVL.

This clone was counted a few times. The chain couples TRBV7-2 to TRBJ2-2, with D unclear. V dropped 0 bases and J dropped 0 bases, with 5 bases sitting between them. This CDR3 region has 15 residues. From germline, CDR1 is SGHTA and CDR2 FQGNSA. This chain's CDR3 is CASSLAQTNTGELFF. CDR3 nucleotides: TGTGCCAGCAGCTTAGCCCAGACGAACACCGGGGAGCTGTTTTTT. The whole variable domain, filled in from reference TRBV7-2 and TRBJ2-2, reads GAGVSQSPSNKVTEKGKDVELRCDPISGHTALYWYRQSLGQGLEFLIYFQGNSAPDKSGLPSDRFSAERTGGSVSTLTIQRTQQEDSAVYLCASSLAQTNTGELFFGEGSRLTVL.

This chain joins TRBV3-1 (or the pseudogene TRBV3-2) and TRBJ1-1, with D perhaps TRBD1 (6 bases). Germline V gene lookup returns CDR1 LGHDT and CDR2 YNNKEL (reference sequence). The V end was cut by 4 bases, the J end by 5 bases, with 14 bases between. CDR3 length: 14 amino acids. This chain's CDR3 is CASSPAGGTTEAFF. In nucleotides, the CDR3 is TGTGCCAGCAGCCCCGCCGGGGGCACGACTGAAGCTTTCTTT.

To note about this clone: Other DNA sequences of this sample code for an identical CDR3. V is TRBV5-1 and J is TRBJ2-1; TRBD2 aligns across 7 bases. The CDR3 loop spans 15 amino acids. The junction had 4 bases not matched to a gene; V was cut back by 0 bases and J by 4 bases. The germline CDR1 and CDR2 sequences are SGHRS and YFSETQ. The CDR3 DNA reads as TGCGCCAGCAGCTTGGTAGCGGGCGCGTACAATGAGCAGTTCTTC. Protein: CASSLVAGAYNEQFF.

The V call is TRBV18, the J call TRBJ2-3; D is undetermined. The V gene lost 3 bases and the J gene lost 3 bases, with 4 bases spanning the gap. The CDR3 has 12 residues. CDR1 and CDR2 from the germline V gene are KGHSH and LQKENI. DNA for the CDR3: TGTGCCAGCTCACCCGCGACAGATACGCAGTATTTT. It specifies CASSPATDTQYF.

V and J are TRBV28 and TRBJ2-7; 8 positions match TRBD1. The ends lost 5 bases at V and 2 bases at J; junction bases unmatched: 5. CDR1 is MDHEN and CDR2 is SYDVKM in the germline V gene. The CDR3 totals 14 residues. CDR3 amino acids: CASSPGTGPYEQYF. CDR3 nucleotides: TGTGCCAGCAGTCCTGGGACAGGACCCTACGAGCAGTACTTC.

In this sample, this clone turned up many times. The rearrangement joins TRBV5-1 to TRBJ2-7; D is possibly TRBD1 (5 bases). The CDR3 contains 14 residues. V was clipped by 3 bases and J by 4 bases, with 14 bases between them. CDR1 and CDR2 from the germline V gene are SGHRS and YFSETQ. The DNA of the CDR3 is TGCGCCAGCAGCTCAGACAGTCAGATGTACGAGCAGTACTTC. Protein sequence: CASSSDSQMYEQYF.